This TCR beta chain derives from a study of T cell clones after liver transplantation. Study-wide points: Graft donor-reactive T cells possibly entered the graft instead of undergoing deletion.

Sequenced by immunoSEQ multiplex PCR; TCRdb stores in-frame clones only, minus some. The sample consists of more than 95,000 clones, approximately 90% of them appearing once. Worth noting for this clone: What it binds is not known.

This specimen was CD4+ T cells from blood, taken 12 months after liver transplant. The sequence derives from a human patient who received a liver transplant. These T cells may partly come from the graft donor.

The CDR3 DNA reads as TGTGCCAGTAGCCCTTCCTATTCGCTCGGCATTCAGTACTTC. Its protein is CASSPSYSLGIQYF. The V gene is TRBV19, the J gene TRBJ2-4, with unresolved D. CDR1 and CDR2 (germline): LNHDA, SQIVND (reference sequence). V was shortened by 6 bases and J by 9 bases, with 18 bases between the two germline ends. This CDR3 comprises 14 residues.